Listed below are T cell receptor beta chains from one sample, sequenced in a study of early T cells in non-severe SARS-CoV-2 infection. TCRdb itself ran the 5' RACE reads through MiXCR, one entry per CDR3 protein. The data hold around 70,000 distinct CDR3 sequences, with less than 15% observed a single time. The sequenced material came from whole blood. The receptors here all came from an adult who was a healthcare worker with PCR-confirmed SARS-CoV-2 infection or an uninfected control (not recorded which). Each CDR3 is given with its conserved first and last residue. Each record gives: V gene, J gene, D gene, clone size, CDR3 protein, CDR3 DNA. The D gene is left open where the match is weak. Where a row states a size, it is once, few, many or the class of an expanded clone; other rows omit it.

>TRBV6-6|TRBJ1-5|NA|NA
CASKGVAHSNQPQHF
TGTGCCAGCAAGGGGGTCGCACATAGCAATCAGCCCCAGCATTTT
>TRBV4-1|TRBJ2-5|NA|NA
CASSRDILTDTQYF
TGCGCCAGCAGCCGGGACATTCTGACAGATACCCAGTACTTC
>TRBV7-2|TRBJ1-2|NA|NA
CASSLGGRVNYGYTF
TGTGCCAGCAGCTTAGGAGGGCGGGTTAACTATGGCTACACCTTC
>TRBV30|TRBJ2-5|NA|many
CAWRMRDKETQYF
TGTGCCTGGAGGATGAGGGACAAAGAGACCCAGTACTTC
>TRBV7-3|TRBJ2-3|TRBD2|few
CASSLTSGTGVTQYF
TGTGCCAGCAGCTTAACTAGCGGGACGGGGGTTACGCAGTATTTT
>TRBV11-2|TRBJ2-7|NA|few
CASRSLKGPYEQYF
TGTGCCAGCAGAAGCCTGAAGGGGCCCTACGAGCAGTACTTC
>TRBV2|TRBJ1-5|TRBD1|many
CASSLNRQGSNQPQHF
TGTGCCAGCAGTTTAAACAGACAGGGAAGCAATCAGCCCCAGCATTTT
>TRBV5-1|TRBJ2-5|TRBD1|NA
CASSLETGVVVETQYF
TGCGCCAGCAGCTTGGAGACAGGGGTGGTGGTGGAGACCCAGTACTTC
>TRBV11-2|TRBJ1-6|NA|few
CASSRDPNMRSPLHF
TGTGCCAGCAGCAGGGACCCGAACATGCGTTCACCCCTCCACTTT
>TRBV5-6|TRBJ1-5|TRBD1|many
CASSLSRRQGVNQPQHF
TGTGCCAGCAGCTTGAGTCGTCGACAGGGGGTAAATCAGCCCCAGCATTTT
>TRBV10-2|TRBJ1-2|NA|many
CASSPHGEGGYTF
TGCGCCAGCAGTCCGCACGGAGAAGGGGGCTACACCTTC
>TRBV18|TRBJ2-5|NA|many
CASSPRGKLLGSIQETQYF
TGTGCCAGCTCACCAAGGGGCAAATTACTGGGTTCGATTCAAGAGACCCAGTACTTC
>TRBV5-6|TRBJ2-7|NA|many
CASSSSGTYEQYF
TGTGCCAGCAGCTCGTCAGGGACCTACGAGCAGTACTTC
>TRBV7-2|TRBJ2-3|NA|few
CASSLGFEIADTQYF
TGTGCCAGCAGCTTAGGGTTTGAGATCGCAGATACGCAGTATTTT
>TRBV29-1|TRBJ1-1|NA|many
CSVRQRIAFF
TGCAGCGTACGACAGCGAATAGCTTTCTTT
>TRBV12-3/TRBV12-4|TRBJ1-4|TRBD1|NA
CASSLAMTGNNEKLFF
TGTGCCAGCAGCCTTGCCATGACAGGGAATAATGAAAAACTGTTTTTT
>TRBV5-5|TRBJ2-1|NA|NA
CASSPLGRMTGNEQFF
TGTGCCAGCAGCCCTCTAGGCAGAATGACCGGCAATGAGCAGTTCTTC
>TRBV18|TRBJ2-7|NA|few
CASSPTGGRAYEQYF
TGTGCCAGCTCGCCTACTGGCGGGCGCGCCTACGAGCAGTACTTC
>TRBV10-3|TRBJ1-1|TRBD1|NA
CAIRQGALPEAFF
TGTGCCATCAGGCAGGGGGCCCTCCCTGAAGCTTTCTTT
>TRBV5-1|TRBJ2-1|TRBD2|few
CASSLALAGSYNEQFF
TGCGCCAGCAGCTTGGCCCTAGCGGGGTCCTACAATGAGCAGTTCTTC
>TRBV12-3/TRBV12-4|TRBJ2-7|TRBD1|few
CASSLVQGARYEQYF
TGTGCCAGCAGTTTAGTACAGGGGGCGCGGTACGAGCAGTACTTC
>TRBV6-1|TRBJ2-1|NA|many
CASSEKQAGSYNEQFF
TGTGCCAGCAGTGAAAAGCAGGCGGGGTCCTACAATGAGCAGTTCTTC
>TRBV4-1|TRBJ2-1|TRBD2|NA
CASSQDYALHAGAYNEQFF
TGCGCCAGCAGCCAAGATTATGCCCTTCATGCGGGAGCCTACAATGAGCAGTTCTTC
>TRBV28|TRBJ2-1|NA|many
CASSSPTPQFF
TGTGCCAGCAGTTCTCCAACCCCCCAGTTCTTC
>TRBV20-1|TRBJ1-1|NA|NA
CSALSPRMNTEAFF
TGCAGTGCTCTTTCCCCGAGAATGAACACTGAAGCTTTCTTT
>TRBV30|TRBJ2-3|TRBD1|NA
CAWSVQGKDTQYF
TGTGCCTGGAGTGTACAGGGGAAGGATACGCAGTATTTT
>TRBV24-1|TRBJ2-1|NA|many
CATSDLASGGNEQFF
TGTGCCACCAGTGATTTGGCGTCTGGGGGGAATGAGCAGTTCTTC
>TRBV5-4|TRBJ2-1|NA|NA
CASSLVSREQFF
TGTGCCAGCAGCTTGGTTTCCCGTGAGCAGTTCTTC
>TRBV19|TRBJ2-5|NA|medium-sized
CASMGPHGETQYF
TGTGCCAGTATGGGTCCGCACGGGGAGACCCAGTACTTC
>TRBV4-1|TRBJ1-1|NA|few
CASSQDVLFGATGTEAFF
TGCGCCAGCAGCCAAGACGTTCTTTTTGGGGCCACAGGGACTGAAGCTTTCTTT
>TRBV12-3/TRBV12-4|TRBJ1-5|NA|few
CASSPWGPPQHF
TGTGCCAGCAGCCCCTGGGGACCGCCCCAGCATTTT
>TRBV19|TRBJ2-1|TRBD2|many
CASSIRAGERNEQFF
TGTGCCAGTAGTATTCGAGCGGGAGAACGAAATGAGCAGTTCTTC
>TRBV7-2|TRBJ2-1|TRBD2|many
CASSLSAAGGYNEQFF
TGTGCCAGCAGCTTAAGTGCGGCGGGGGGGTACAATGAGCAGTTCTTC
>TRBV20-1|TRBJ1-4|TRBD1|many
CSAKTGGYEKLFF
TGCAGTGCCAAAACAGGGGGCTATGAAAAACTGTTTTTT